The table lists the clone carrying this T cell receptor beta chain with a count of one. These data belong to a study of early stage breast cancer tumors. Germline-derived CDR1 and CDR2 are MNHEY and SMNVEV (reference sequence). The V end lost 0 bases, the J end lost 3 bases, and 6 bases lay between the germline ends. The CDR3 covers 14 residues. Profiled with immunoSEQ multiplex PCR; TCRdb holds only in-frame clones, not every one. The table has 45,000 to 65,000 clones, around 80% seen once. The rearrangement uses TRBV27 and TRBJ1-5, with no clear D. The sequencing sample was made of blood. The sequence was collected from a person in their 40s with breast cancer. This CDR3 reads CASSLSMNNQPQHF. In nucleotides, the CDR3 is TGTGCCAGCAGTTTATCTATGAACAATCAGCCCCAGCATTTT.